This T cell receptor beta chain came from a study of post-analysis software for immune sequencing data. The study, taken as a whole, reports: A handful of TRBV segments appeared more often in patients than in controls, and TRBV5-6, TRBV5-1 and TRBV20-1 were among these. F measure grouped same-batch samples tightly together.

This clonotype was detected a few times. Antigen: not known. Researchers reported that TCR beta cDNA libraries carried unique molecular identifiers. TCRdb reprocessed the PCR reads with MiXCR, giving one entry per CDR3 protein. In the table there are over 300,000 distinct CDR3 sequences, around 37% of which are singletons. The CDR3 spans 12 residues. V dropped 4 bases and J dropped 6 bases, with 8 bases sitting between them. CDR1 and CDR2 from the germline V gene are PRHDT and FYEKMQ (reference sequence). Sequencing was performed on blood. The sequence came from a girl aged 10 to 17 with multiple sclerosis. The V gene is TRBV13, the J gene TRBJ2-3; D unclear. CDR3 nucleotide sequence: TGTGCCAGCAGCTCACAACCGGATACGCAGTATTTT. It is translated as CASSSQPDTQYF.